The table lists the clone carrying this TCR beta chain with many counts. What it binds is unknown. This specimen comes from a study of Graves' ophthalmopathy and Graves' hyperthyroidism. Study-level findings and limits: Most expanded clonotypes from thyroid (those above 0.001 frequency) were also found in blood.

Germline V gives CDR1 SGHAT, CDR2 FQDESV (reference sequence). V was pared by 8 bases and J by 8 bases, with 12 bases between. The CDR3 is 11 amino acids. Amplified material comprised TCR beta CDR3 regions derived from RNA transcripts. An opening RT-PCR round employed HTBI primers and preceded a second-round multiplex PCR. TCRdb redid the calling of the multiplex PCR reads with MiXCR, one entry per CDR3 protein. The data hold over 500,000 distinct CDR3 sequences, with 20% to 25% observed a single time. Other autoimmune diseases, uncontrolled infections, pregnancy or lactation led to the exclusion of patients. Fresh peripheral blood, around 10 ml, was the PBMC source.

This sequence joins TRBV11-1 and TRBJ1-2; possible D gene TRBD1, 5 bases. Sequencing was performed on peripheral blood. The origin of this receptor is a woman aged 18-29 years with stable Graves' hyperthyroidism. Some clones in this sample may be carry-over from other donors' samples. The CDR3: CASPQGNGYTF. CDR3 DNA sequence: TGTGCCAGCCCCCAGGGAAACGGCTACACCTTC.